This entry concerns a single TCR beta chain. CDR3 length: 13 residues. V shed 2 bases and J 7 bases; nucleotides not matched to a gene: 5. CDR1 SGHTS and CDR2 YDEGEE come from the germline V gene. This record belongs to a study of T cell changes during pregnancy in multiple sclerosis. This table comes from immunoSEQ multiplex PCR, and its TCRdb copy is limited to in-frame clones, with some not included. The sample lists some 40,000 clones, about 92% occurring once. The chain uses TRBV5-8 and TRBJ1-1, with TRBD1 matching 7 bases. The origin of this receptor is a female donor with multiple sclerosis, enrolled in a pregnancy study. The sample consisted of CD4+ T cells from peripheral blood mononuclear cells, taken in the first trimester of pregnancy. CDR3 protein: CASSFQGGDEAFF. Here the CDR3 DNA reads TGTGCCAGCAGCTTTCAGGGGGGTGATGAAGCTTTCTTT.